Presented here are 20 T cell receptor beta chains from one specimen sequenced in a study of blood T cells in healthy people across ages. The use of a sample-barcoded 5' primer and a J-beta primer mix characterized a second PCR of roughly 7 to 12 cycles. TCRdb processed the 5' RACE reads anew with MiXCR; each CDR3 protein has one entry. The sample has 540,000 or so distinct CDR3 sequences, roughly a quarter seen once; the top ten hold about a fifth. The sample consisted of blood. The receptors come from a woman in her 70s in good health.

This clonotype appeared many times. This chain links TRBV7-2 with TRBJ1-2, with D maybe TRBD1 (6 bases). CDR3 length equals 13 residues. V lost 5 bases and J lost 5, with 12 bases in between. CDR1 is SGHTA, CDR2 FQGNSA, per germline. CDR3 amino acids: CASSLDRSYGYTF. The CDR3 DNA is TGTGCCAGCAGCCTCGACAGGAGTTATGGCTACACCTTC.

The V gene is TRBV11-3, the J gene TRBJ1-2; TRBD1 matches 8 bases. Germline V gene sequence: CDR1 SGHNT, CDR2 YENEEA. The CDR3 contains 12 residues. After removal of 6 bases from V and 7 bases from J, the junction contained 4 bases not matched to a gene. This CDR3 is CASSATGVGYTF. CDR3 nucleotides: TGTGCCAGCAGTGCGACAGGGGTTGGCTACACCTTC.

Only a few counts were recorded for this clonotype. CDR3 sequence (DNA): TGCGCCAGCAGCCTCAGTGACCCCTACGAGCAGTACTTC. Translation gives CASSLSDPYEQYF. The chain couples TRBV5-1 to TRBJ2-7; D gene uncertain. CDR3 length: 13 amino acids. The germline V gene has CDR1 SGHRS and CDR2 YFSETQ. V lost 4 bases, J lost 2 bases, and 10 bases lay in between.

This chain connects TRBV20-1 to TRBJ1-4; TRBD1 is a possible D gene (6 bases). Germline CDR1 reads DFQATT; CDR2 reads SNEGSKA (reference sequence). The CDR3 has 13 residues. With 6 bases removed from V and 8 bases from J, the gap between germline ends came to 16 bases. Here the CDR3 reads CSARRGTVEKLFF. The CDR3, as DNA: TGCAGTGCCAGAAGGGGGACGGTGGAAAAACTGTTTTTT.

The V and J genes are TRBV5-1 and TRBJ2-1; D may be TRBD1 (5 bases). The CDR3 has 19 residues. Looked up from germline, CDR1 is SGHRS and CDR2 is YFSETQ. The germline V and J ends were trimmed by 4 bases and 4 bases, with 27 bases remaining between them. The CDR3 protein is CASSLRPFVQGDLYNEQFF. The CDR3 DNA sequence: TGCGCCAGCAGCCTCCGCCCGTTTGTCCAGGGCGACTTATACAATGAGCAGTTCTTC.

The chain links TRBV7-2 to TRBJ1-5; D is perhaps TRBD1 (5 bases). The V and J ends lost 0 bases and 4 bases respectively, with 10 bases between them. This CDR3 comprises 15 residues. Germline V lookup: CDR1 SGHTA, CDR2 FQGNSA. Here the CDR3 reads CASSLAPGLNQPQHF. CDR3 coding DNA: TGTGCCAGCAGCTTAGCCCCAGGGCTGAATCAGCCCCAGCATTTT.

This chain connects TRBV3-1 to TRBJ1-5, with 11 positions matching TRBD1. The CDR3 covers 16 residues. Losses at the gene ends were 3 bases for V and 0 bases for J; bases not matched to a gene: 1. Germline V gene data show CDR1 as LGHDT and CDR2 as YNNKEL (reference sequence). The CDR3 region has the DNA TGTGCCAGCAGCCAGGGACAGGGGGATAGCAATCAGCCCCAGCATTTT. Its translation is CASSQGQGDSNQPQHF.

CDR3 residues: CSVGSGETQYF. In DNA form, the CDR3 reads TGCAGCGTTGGCTCCGGGGAGACCCAGTACTTC. The rearrangement links TRBV29-1 to TRBJ2-5; D uncertain. This CDR3 is 11 amino acids long. With 4 bases removed from V and 5 bases from J, the gap between germline ends came to 8 bases. The V gene's germline CDR1 is SQVTM and CDR2 ANQGSEA. Combining the CDR3 with reference TRBV29-1 and TRBJ2-5 gives the whole variable domain SAVISQKPSRDICQRGTSLTIQCQVDSQVTMMFWYRQQPGQSLTLIATANQGSEATYESGFVIDKFPISRPNLTFSTLTVSNMSPEDSSIYLCSVGSGETQYFGPGTRLLVL.

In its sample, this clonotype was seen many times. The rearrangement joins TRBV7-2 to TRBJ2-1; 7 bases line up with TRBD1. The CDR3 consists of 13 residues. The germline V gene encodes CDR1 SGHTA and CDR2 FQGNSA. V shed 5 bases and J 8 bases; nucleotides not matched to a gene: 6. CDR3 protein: CASSAQQGYEQFF. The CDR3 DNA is TGTGCCAGCAGCGCTCAACAGGGGTATGAGCAGTTCTTC.

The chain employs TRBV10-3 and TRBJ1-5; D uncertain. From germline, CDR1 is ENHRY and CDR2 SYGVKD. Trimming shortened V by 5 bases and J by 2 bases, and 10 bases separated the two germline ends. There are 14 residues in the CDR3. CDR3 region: CAISKGDGNQPQHF. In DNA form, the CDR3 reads TGTGCCATCAGTAAGGGTGATGGCAATCAGCCCCAGCATTTT.

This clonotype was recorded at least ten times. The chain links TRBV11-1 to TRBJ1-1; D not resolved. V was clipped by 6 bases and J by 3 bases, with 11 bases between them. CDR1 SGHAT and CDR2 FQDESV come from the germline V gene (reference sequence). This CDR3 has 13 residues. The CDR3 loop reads CASSNWADTEAFF. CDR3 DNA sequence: TGTGCCAGCAGTAACTGGGCGGACACTGAAGCTTTCTTT.

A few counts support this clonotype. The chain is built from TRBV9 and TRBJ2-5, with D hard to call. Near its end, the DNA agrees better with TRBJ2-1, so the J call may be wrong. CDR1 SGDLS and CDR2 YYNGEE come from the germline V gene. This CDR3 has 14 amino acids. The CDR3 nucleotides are TGTGCCAGCAGCGTAGCGGGCACCTACAATGAGCAGTTCTTC. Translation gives CASSVAGTYNEQFF.

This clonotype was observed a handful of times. The DNA for the CDR3 is TGTGCCACCAGCAGAGATCTTGGAAACACCATATATTTT. It translates to CATSRDLGNTIYF. The rearrangement links TRBV15 to TRBJ1-3; D is uncertain. The CDR3 is 13 amino acids. CDR1 LNHNV and CDR2 YYDKDF come from the germline V gene (reference sequence). V lost 0 bases and J lost 3, with 3 bases in between.

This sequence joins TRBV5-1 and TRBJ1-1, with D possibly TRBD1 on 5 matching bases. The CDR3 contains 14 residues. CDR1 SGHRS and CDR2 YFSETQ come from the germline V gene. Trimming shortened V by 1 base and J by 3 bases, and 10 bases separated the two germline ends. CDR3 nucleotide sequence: TGCGCCAGCAGCTTGCAGGGTTTAGACACTGAAGCTTTCTTT. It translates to CASSLQGLDTEAFF.

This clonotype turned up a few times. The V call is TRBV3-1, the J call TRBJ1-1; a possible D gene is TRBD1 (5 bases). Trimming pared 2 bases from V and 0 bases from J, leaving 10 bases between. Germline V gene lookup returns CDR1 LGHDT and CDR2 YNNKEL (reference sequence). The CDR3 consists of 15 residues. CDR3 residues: CASSQPDRLNTEAFF. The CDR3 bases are TGTGCCAGCAGCCAACCCGACAGACTGAACACTGAAGCTTTCTTT.

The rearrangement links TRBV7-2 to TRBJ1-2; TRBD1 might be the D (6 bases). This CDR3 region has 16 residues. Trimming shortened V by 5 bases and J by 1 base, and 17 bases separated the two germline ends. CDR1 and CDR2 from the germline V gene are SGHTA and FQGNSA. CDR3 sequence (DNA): TGTGCCAGCAGCCAAGGTTCGGGGGCACTTAACTATGGCTACACCTTC. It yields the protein CASSQGSGALNYGYTF. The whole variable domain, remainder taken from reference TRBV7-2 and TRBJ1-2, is GAGVSQSPSNKVTEKGKDVELRCDPISGHTALYWYRQSLGQGLEFLIYFQGNSAPDKSGLPSDRFSAERTGGSVSTLTIQRTQQEDSAVYLCASSQGSGALNYGYTFGSGTRLTVV.

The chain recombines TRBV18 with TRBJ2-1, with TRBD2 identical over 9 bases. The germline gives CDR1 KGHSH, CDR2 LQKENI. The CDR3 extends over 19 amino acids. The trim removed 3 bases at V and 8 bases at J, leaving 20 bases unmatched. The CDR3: CASSPLSPGLAGKGYEQFF. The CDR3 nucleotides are TGTGCCAGCTCACCTCTTTCGCCTGGTCTAGCGGGGAAGGGATATGAGCAGTTCTTC.

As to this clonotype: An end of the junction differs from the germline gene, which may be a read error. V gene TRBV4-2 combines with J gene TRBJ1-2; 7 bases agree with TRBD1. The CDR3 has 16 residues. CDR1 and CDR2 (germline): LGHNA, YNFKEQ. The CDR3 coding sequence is TGTGCCAGCAGCCAAGATAGGCAGGGGGGACGTAATGGCCACACCTTC. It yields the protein CASSQDRQGGRNGHTF.

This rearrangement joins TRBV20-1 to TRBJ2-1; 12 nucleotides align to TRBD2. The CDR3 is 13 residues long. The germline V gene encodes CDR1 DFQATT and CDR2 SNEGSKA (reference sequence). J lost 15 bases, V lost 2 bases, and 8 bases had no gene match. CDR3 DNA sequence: TGCAGTGCTAGACTAGCGGGAGGGCCCTTCGGGTTCTTC. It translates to CSARLAGGPFGFF.

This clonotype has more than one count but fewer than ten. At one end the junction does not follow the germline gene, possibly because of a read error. The chain's CDR3 is CASTPGAVNTEAFF. CDR3 in DNA: TGTGCCAGCACCCCCGGGGCGGTGAATACTGAAGCTTTCTTT. V gene TRBV6-2 or TRBV6-3 combines with J gene TRBJ1-1, with D perhaps TRBD1 (5 bases). There are 14 residues in the CDR3. Germline V gives CDR1 MNHEY, CDR2 SVGEGT.